This T cell receptor beta chain was identified during a study of shared clonotypes between healthy human individuals. Study outcomes and limitations: The study found lower generation probabilities in non-shared clonotypes than in those shared by all four donors. Around 5% was the fraction of naive CD4 clonotypes found shared across a handful of donors. Blood was the sole source, and tissue repertoires probably differ.

A word on this clone: As yet, its antigen is unknown. Other DNA sequences in this specimen translate into the identical CDR3.

TCRdb's table, derived via immunoSEQ multiplex PCR, lists solely in-frame clones and lacks some. The sample lists about 2.3 million clones, about nine tenths seen once, with approximately 0.39% in the top ten. Germline trimming cut 8 bases from V and 4 bases from J; bases unmatched to any gene: 3. Germline CDR1 is KGHSH and CDR2 is LQKENI. The CDR3 extends over 13 amino acids. The genes are TRBV18 and TRBJ2-1; 9 nucleotides align to TRBD2. The sequence derives from a young man in good health. Some clones in this sample may be carry-over from other donors' samples. The sequenced sample was naive CD4+ T cells from PBMCs. Subset denoted: CD45RA+ positively selected. The CDR3 DNA sequence: TGTGCCAGCCGGACTAGCGCGTACAATGAGCAGTTCTTC. Translation gives CASRTSAYNEQFF.